These T cell receptor beta chains were read from a single sample in a study of blood T cells in healthy people across ages. TCRdb redid the calling of the 5' RACE reads with MiXCR, one entry per CDR3 protein. This sample has some 800,000 distinct CDR3 sequences, with around 43% found just once. The sequenced material came from blood. Source of these receptors: a man in his sixties in good health. Each CDR3 is given with its conserved first and last residue. Fields, in order: J gene, clone size, V gene, D gene, CDR3 DNA, CDR3 protein. D genes are given only for firm matches. Expanded clones get a size class; other rows say once, few or many, or leave the size out.

TRBJ2-3,.,TRBV11-2,TRBD2,TGTGCCAGCAGCTCGAGACTAGCGGGGTACACAGATACGCAGTATTTT,CASSSRLAGYTDTQYF
TRBJ2-1,many,TRBV20-1,.,TGCAGTGCTAGAGATAAGAGGGGTGGGCATGAGCAGTTCTTC,CSARDKRGGHEQFF
TRBJ2-7,few,TRBV2,TRBD1,TGTGCCAGCAGTGATCCGGGACAGGGGGGCTACGAGCAGTACTTC,CASSDPGQGGYEQYF
TRBJ1-6,.,TRBV5-1,.,TGCGCCAGCAGCTTGGGGGACACTAATTCACCCCTCCACTTT,CASSLGDTNSPLHF
TRBJ2-7,few,TRBV27,TRBD1,TGTGCCAGCAGTTTATCCGGGACAGGATACGAGCAGTACTTC,CASSLSGTGYEQYF
TRBJ2-1,few,TRBV20-1,.,TGCAGTGCTAGAACCTCTAGCGCTCAGTACCACAATGAGCAGTTCTTC,CSARTSSAQYHNEQFF
TRBJ2-1,.,TRBV18,TRBD2,TGTGCCAGCTCATCCAGACTAGCGGAGAAATACAATGAGCAGTTCTTC,CASSSRLAEKYNEQFF
TRBJ1-6,once,TRBV20-1,.,TGCGGTGCCCACACGGGGGGTCCTAATAATTCACCCCTCCACTTT,CGAHTGGPNNSPLHF
TRBJ2-5,.,TRBV7-9,.,TGTGCCAGCAGATCCGGGACTGCCTACGAGCGGTACTTC,CASRSGTAYERYF
TRBJ2-5,.,TRBV5-1,.,TGCGCCAGCAGCTTACAGGGGGGGGCCCAAGAGACCCAGTACTTC,CASSLQGGAQETQYF
TRBJ1-6,few,TRBV20-1,.,TGCAGTGCTAAGGACGGAAGGAATTCACCCCTCCACTTT,CSAKDGRNSPLHF
TRBJ1-2,few,TRBV10-3,.,TGTGCCATCAGAGCCGATCGGACAGAGGGTAACTATGGCTACACCTTC,CAIRADRTEGNYGYTF
TRBJ2-3,.,TRBV7-3,TRBD1,TGTGCCAGCAGCTTGGACAGGATTGGGACAGATACGCAGTATTTT,CASSLDRIGTDTQYF
TRBJ2-3,.,TRBV2,.,TGTGCCAGCAGTCCCCCTGACGACACAGATACGCAGTATTTT,CASSPPDDTDTQYF
TRBJ1-1,.,TRBV29-1,.,TGCAGCGTTGCCCTCCGGGGGGCAAACACTGAAGCTTTCTTT,CSVALRGANTEAFF
TRBJ2-1,.,TRBV20-1,.,TGCAGTGCCACAAGGGCAGGGTTGGTTGAGCAGTTCTTC,CSATRAGLVEQFF
TRBJ2-1,.,TRBV4-2,.,TGTGCCAGCAGCCAAGCAGCGCACGGCTACTACAATGGGCAGTTCTTC,CASSQAAHGYYNGQFF
TRBJ1-1,.,TRBV6-5,.,TGTGCCAGCAACCCGCGGGGACCCGAGAACACTGAAGCTTTCTTT,CASNPRGPENTEAFF
TRBJ2-2,.,TRBV25-1,.,TGTGCCAGCAGCGAAGGATTCATCGGGGAGCTGTTTTTT,CASSEGFIGELFF
TRBJ2-7,.,TRBV5-5,.,TGTGCCAGCAGCTTATTTGGCGGTAGCTCCTACAATGAGCAGTACTTC,CASSLFGGSSYNEQYF
TRBJ2-1,few,TRBV4-3,.,TGCGCCAGCAGCCAAGAAACGGGGTCCTTCAATGAGCAGTTCTTC,CASSQETGSFNEQFF
TRBJ2-1,few,TRBV4-2,TRBD2,TGTGCCAGCAGCCAAGAGAGCGGGGGGGCCTATGAGCAGTTCTTC,CASSQESGGAYEQFF
TRBJ2-7,few,TRBV27,.,TGTGCCAGCAGGGGGGCGGGGTCGGGGTACCACGAGCAGTACTTC,CASRGAGSGYHEQYF
TRBJ1-1,once,TRBV7-2,TRBD1,TGTGCCAGCAGCCCGATGCGGCTACAGGGGACTGAAGCTTTCTTT,CASSPMRLQGTEAFF
TRBJ2-1,.,TRBV3-1,.,TGTGCCAGCAGCCACTCGGACGGCCACAATGAGCAGTTCTTC,CASSHSDGHNEQFF
TRBJ2-1,few,TRBV28,.,TGTGCCAGCAGTTTTTCAGGAGTAACTAACGACAATGAGCAGTTCTTC,CASSFSGVTNDNEQFF
TRBJ1-1,.,TRBV7-2,TRBD1,TGTGCCAGCAGCCGCGGGGGGACAGGTGAAGCTTTCTTT,CASSRGGTGEAFF